Listed below are T cell receptor beta chains from one sample, sequenced in a study of blood T cell repertoires in COVID-19. The data were produced by immunoSEQ multiplex PCR, yet TCRdb's version contains in-frame clones alone and is incomplete. The sample lists under 250,000 clones; around 83% were seen once. The sample comprised peripheral blood. The receptors come from a man aged 50 to 59 with active or convalescent COVID-19. Both conserved end residues are part of each CDR3. D genes are given only for firm matches. Not every row has a clone size; where given, it reads once, few, many or a size class.

DNA	CDR3	J	V	size	D
TGTGCCAGCAGTTCCCTGGACAGGCGAGAGACCCAGTACTTC	CASSSLDRRETQYF	TRBJ2-5	TRBV27	NA	TRBD1
TGTGCTAGTGGTTTGGCACAGCCGAACACCGGGGAGCTGTTTTTT	CASGLAQPNTGELFF	TRBJ2-2	TRBV12-5	NA	NA
TGTGCCAGTAGCCCCGCCGGGACTAGCGGAGAGACCCAGTACTTC	CASSPAGTSGETQYF	TRBJ2-5	TRBV19	NA	TRBD2
TGTGCCAGCAGCCCCGGGGGGACGCCGAATGGCTACACCTTC	CASSPGGTPNGYTF	TRBJ1-2	TRBV13	NA	NA
TGTGCCAGCAGCTTGGATCCCAGGAACACTGAAGCTTTCTTT	CASSLDPRNTEAFF	TRBJ1-1	TRBV5-5	few	NA
TGCGCCAGCAGTGAGTCACTAGCGGGAGACAATGAGCAGTTCTTC	CASSESLAGDNEQFF	TRBJ2-1	TRBV10-1	NA	TRBD2
TGTGCCAGTAGTTCCCGGGACAGCCACTCCTACAATGAGCAGTTCTTC	CASSSRDSHSYNEQFF	TRBJ2-1	TRBV19	NA	TRBD1
TGTGCCAGCAGCTCCGGGTTCTCATTCTACGAGCAGTACTTC	CASSSGFSFYEQYF	TRBJ2-7	TRBV7-9	NA	NA
TGTGCCAGCAGTCAAGGGGGTGACACCGATCAGCCCCAGCATTTT	CASSQGGDTDQPQHF	TRBJ1-5	TRBV28	NA	NA
TGTGCCAGCAGCTCGGGACTAGCGGGGCCAGATACGCAGTATTTT	CASSSGLAGPDTQYF	TRBJ2-3	TRBV11-2	NA	TRBD2
TGTGCCAGCAGCTCGCCCCCGACTAGCGGATATAAAGAGACCCAGTACTTC	CASSSPPTSGYKETQYF	TRBJ2-5	TRBV11-2	once	TRBD2
TGTGCCATCAGTTCCGGGACTAGCGGGAGTTATGAGCAGTTCTTC	CAISSGTSGSYEQFF	TRBJ2-1	TRBV10-3	NA	TRBD2
TGTGCCTGGAGCCGAAGAGGGGTACAGGGGCACACTGAAGCTTTCTTT	CAWSRRGVQGHTEAFF	TRBJ1-1	TRBV30	NA	TRBD1
TGTGCCACCAGTGATTTGACGGCCTCAGGGGCAGATACGCAGTATTTT	CATSDLTASGADTQYF	TRBJ2-3	TRBV24-1	NA	NA
TGTGCCACCAGTGATTCCGGCAGGGTCTATGGCTACACCTTC	CATSDSGRVYGYTF	TRBJ1-2	TRBV24-1	NA	NA
TGTGCCAGCAGCCAAGATCCGGGCACTGAAGCTTTCTTT	CASSQDPGTEAFF	TRBJ1-1	TRBV3-1/TRBV3-2	NA	NA
TGTGCCAGTAATAGTGGGGGCGGAAGGGGGAAGAACACTGAAGCTTTCTTT	CASNSGGGRGKNTEAFF	TRBJ1-1	TRBV19	NA	NA
TGCGCCAGCAGCCCTACTAGAATAAAAAATCTTGGCGGGGAGCTGTTTTTT	CASSPTRIKNLGGELFF	TRBJ2-2	TRBV4-1	once	NA
TGTGCCAGTAGTCCCGGGACAGGGTACCACGAGCAGTACTTC	CASSPGTGYHEQYF	TRBJ2-7	TRBV19	NA	TRBD1
TGTGCCAGCAGGCGGGGCGGGGACTATGGCTACACCTTC	CASRRGGDYGYTF	TRBJ1-2	TRBV2	NA	NA
TGTGCCAGTAGTATAGAGGACAGGGGGAGTCAGCCCCAGCATTTT	CASSIEDRGSQPQHF	TRBJ1-5	TRBV19	NA	TRBD1
TGCAGCGTCGACAGGGGAACGGCCGGGGAGCTGTTTTTT	CSVDRGTAGELFF	TRBJ2-2	TRBV29-1	NA	TRBD1
TGTGCCAGTAGTTTCCAGGGACAGCATCAGCCCCAGCATTTT	CASSFQGQHQPQHF	TRBJ1-5	TRBV19	NA	TRBD1
TGTGCCACTAAGACTAGCGGTTATCTTGAGCAGTTCTTC	CATKTSGYLEQFF	TRBJ2-1	TRBV3-1/TRBV3-2	NA	TRBD2
TGCAGTGCTGCCGGGACTCCGGAAGCTTTCTTT	CSAAGTPEAFF	TRBJ1-1	TRBV20-1	NA	NA
TGTGCCAGCAGTGAAGCGGCACAGTACACTGAAGCTTTCTTT	CASSEAAQYTEAFF	TRBJ1-1	TRBV2	once	NA
TGTGCTAGTGGTTTGACTGTGGACAGGGAAGCTTTCTTT	CASGLTVDREAFF	TRBJ1-1	TRBV12-5	NA	TRBD1
TGTGCCAGCAGCTTAGTGCACGGAAAGGGACAGGGCAGCGTCCTGACTTTC	CASSLVHGKGQGSVLTF	TRBJ2-6	TRBV11-3	NA	TRBD1
TGTGCCTGGAGTCTGGTAGCGGGGGGGCTGGAGACCCAGTACTTC	CAWSLVAGGLETQYF	TRBJ2-5	TRBV30	once	TRBD2
TGTGCCAGCAGCACCCTGGCCCGGTTTGGAGTGGAGGAAGATGAAGCTTTCTTT	CASSTLARFGVEEDEAFF	TRBJ1-1	TRBV5-5	many	NA
TGTGCCTGGAGTGTAGGGACTAGCGCCGCCCGCACAGATACGCAGTATTTT	CAWSVGTSAARTDTQYF	TRBJ2-3	TRBV30	NA	TRBD2
TGCGCCAGCAGCCAAGGGGCAAACACCGGGGAGCTGTTTTTT	CASSQGANTGELFF	TRBJ2-2	TRBV4-3	NA	NA
TGTGCCAGCAGTGAAGGGACAGACACTGAAGCTTTCTTT	CASSEGTDTEAFF	TRBJ1-1	TRBV6-1	NA	NA
TGTGCCAGCAGCCCCACTAGGCCCGGGGAGCTGTTTTTT	CASSPTRPGELFF	TRBJ2-2	TRBV2	NA	NA
TGCGCCAGCAGCCGGACTAGCGGGGCGAACACCGGGGAGCTGTTTTTT	CASSRTSGANTGELFF	TRBJ2-2	TRBV4-1	NA	TRBD2
TGTGCCAGCAGCCAAGATCCGAACTCTAGCGCAGATACGCAGTATTTT	CASSQDPNSSADTQYF	TRBJ2-3	TRBV4-2	NA	NA
TGTGCCAGCAGCTACTGGACAACAACTAATGAAAAACTGTTTTTT	CASSYWTTTNEKLFF	TRBJ1-4	TRBV7-9	NA	NA
TGTGCCAGCAGCAAATCGTATGCCGGGGAGCTGTTTTTT	CASSKSYAGELFF	TRBJ2-2	TRBV21-1	NA	NA
TGTGCCAGCAGCCAAGATCTCCGGATCCCCCCACGAGGGCAGTACTTC	CASSQDLRIPPRGQYF	TRBJ2-7	TRBV3-1/TRBV3-2	NA	NA
TGTGCCAGCACCCTGCTAGCGGGAGGGCCCTCGTCCTACAATGAGCAGTTCTTC	CASTLLAGGPSSYNEQFF	TRBJ2-1	TRBV2	few	TRBD2
TGTGCCAGCAGGTTAGGACAGGTCTACGATTCTGCCAAAAACATTCAGTACTTC	CASRLGQVYDSAKNIQYF	TRBJ2-4	TRBV11-2	NA	TRBD1
TGTGCCAGTGCAAACCGACAGGTGAGCTCCTACGAGCAGTACTTC	CASANRQVSSYEQYF	TRBJ2-7	TRBV19	once	NA
TGTGCCAGCAGTATTCACAGCTCTGGAAACACCATATATTTT	CASSIHSSGNTIYF	TRBJ1-3	TRBV6-2/TRBV6-3	few	NA
TGTGCCAGCAGAGAGACAGGGGGGTCGTCTAACTATGGCTACACCTTC	CASRETGGSSNYGYTF	TRBJ1-2	TRBV6-4	NA	TRBD1
TGTGCCACCAACTTTTATAGCGGGAGGGTTTCTTTAGACACGCAGTATTTT	CATNFYSGRVSLDTQYF	TRBJ2-3	TRBV15	NA	TRBD2
TGTGCCAGCAGCTCACTGGGGGGAGTGAACGAGCAGTACTTC	CASSSLGGVNEQYF	TRBJ2-7	TRBV7-9	NA	NA
TGCGCCAGCAGCCTGGTGGCAGGTCAAGGAAACACCATATATTTT	CASSLVAGQGNTIYF	TRBJ1-3	TRBV5-1	NA	NA
TGTGCCAGCAGCTTAGACACTAGCGGGGGGCCGGATACGCAGTATTTT	CASSLDTSGGPDTQYF	TRBJ2-3	TRBV11-2	once	TRBD2
TGCAGCGTTGTCAGCTCTGGAAACACCATATATTTT	CSVVSSGNTIYF	TRBJ1-3	TRBV29-1	few	NA
TGTGCCTGTTTGCCAGGGGCCTATGGCTACACCTTC	CACLPGAYGYTF	TRBJ1-2	TRBV30	NA	NA
TGTGCCAGCAGCCCCCGCGGGTTGGGAAGCAATCAGCCCCAGCATTTT	CASSPRGLGSNQPQHF	TRBJ1-5	TRBV2	NA	NA
TGTGCCATCAGTGGTCCCGGACAGGGTCGGACTGAAGCTTTCTTT	CAISGPGQGRTEAFF	TRBJ1-1	TRBV10-3	few	TRBD1